This T cell receptor (beta chain) was retrieved from a study of human thymus T cells. General observations from the study: Thymic and blood repertoires appeared to display a bias in their usage of V and J genes. Thymic repertoires of unrelated individuals were reported in related research to overlap highly.

CDR3 size: 15 residues. From germline, CDR1 is SGHRS and CDR2 YFSETQ. Losses at the gene ends were 4 bases for V and 4 bases for J; bases not matched to a gene: 1. Concerning this clone: Its specificity is not known.

Thymic resections from corrective heart surgery supplied the tissue. Healthy Finnish infants undergoing corrective surgery for congenital heart defects were the donors. Sequenced by immunoSEQ multiplex PCR; TCRdb stores in-frame clones only, minus some. This sample has around 120,000 clones, with around 94% found just once. The material sequenced was thymus tissue. This sequence joins TRBV5-1 and TRBJ2-2; 13 nucleotides align to TRBD2. The sequence came from a boy younger than two with a congenital heart defect but otherwise immunologically healthy. CDR3 protein: CASSTSGGATGELFF. DNA for the CDR3: TGCGCCAGCAGCACTAGCGGGGGGGCCACCGGGGAGCTGTTTTTT.